This TCR beta chain was observed in a study of T cells after yellow fever vaccination. There are a few counts of this clonotype. Antigen: not known. Study outcomes and limitations: Reappearance after the booster was seen for most primary-vaccination clones, at roughly 96% CD4 and around 90% CD8.

TCRdb passed the 5' RACE reads through MiXCR, listing each CDR3 protein once. Of about 500,000 distinct CDR3 sequences in the sample, approximately 16% are singletons; the top ten hold approximately 15%. CDR1 is SQVTM, CDR2 ANQGSEA, per germline. J lost 3 bases, V lost 7 bases, and 7 bases had no gene match. This CDR3 contains 14 residues. This sequence joins TRBV29-1 and TRBJ2-2, with 8 bases aligning to TRBD2. This specimen consisted of PBMCs, obtained around 5 days after the first yellow fever vaccination. This TCR derives from a man aged 18 to 35 who received the YFV17D yellow fever vaccine. The CDR3 coding sequence is TGCAGCGCCGGCGGGGGGAGGTACACCGGGGAGCTGTTTTTT. It codes for CSAGGGRYTGELFF.